This entry features one TCR beta chain sequence. Using immunoSEQ multiplex PCR, the repertoire was profiled, and TCRdb retains in-frame clones only, with some absent. The sample records 98,000 or so clones, about 85% being singletons. The CDR3 is 16 residues long. Trimming removed 5 bases from V and 1 base from J; junction bases left unmatched: 8. Germline values: CDR1 LNHDA, CDR2 SQIVND (reference sequence). These data belong to a study of OX40 agonist ivuxolimab in advanced cancers. The rearrangement uses TRBV19 and TRBJ1-1; 9 nucleotides agree with TRBD1. Sequenced material: CD4+ or CD8+ T cells sorted from blood, taken in a trial of the OX40 agonist ivuxolimab. The sequence came from an adult with an advanced solid tumor such as melanoma, head and neck, liver or kidney cancer. The CDR3 sequence is CASSPGTGFRNTEAFF. The CDR3 DNA is TGTGCCAGTAGTCCCGGGACAGGGTTTAGGAACACTGAAGCTTTCTTT.